This T cell receptor beta chain was found in a study of blood T cell repertoires in COVID-19. In the study overall: Material from acute and convalescent COVID-19 was sourced from the United States, Italy and Spain. Sources were T cells, B-cell-depleted T cells, or PBMCs; the material itself was cDNA or gDNA.

V lost 5 bases, J lost 7 bases, and 15 bases lay in between. CDR3 length equals 13 residues. Germline CDR1 and CDR2: SQVTM and ANQGSEA. Under the authors' procedure: Amplifying reference gene primers gave estimates of nucleated cell counts. Libraries were prepared by immunoSEQ multiplex PCR; TCRdb keeps only in-frame clonotypes and omits some of them. That table gives V, J and clone size, and the DNA gave D and trimming. Of approximately 300,000 clones in the sample, 85% to 90% were seen once. The specimen sequenced was peripheral blood. V and J are TRBV29-1 and TRBJ2-1, with TRBD2 as a possible D gene (5 bases). The source of this sequence is a man aged 25 to 40 with acute or convalescent COVID-19. CDR3 in DNA: TGCAGCGTTAACTCGAGGGCCACGAATGAGCAGTTCTTC. This codes for CSVNSRATNEQFF.